A selection of T cell receptor beta chains follows, all from one sample in a study of T cells in Graves' hyperthyroidism and ophthalmopathy. TCRdb itself ran the multiplex PCR reads through MiXCR, one entry per CDR3 protein. This table has about 640,000 distinct CDR3 sequences, approximately 15% appearing once. Specimen: blood. These receptor sequences come from a woman aged 45-59 years with Graves' ophthalmopathy. The CDR3 runs from the conserved cysteine through the conserved F or W. Fields, in order: V gene, CDR3 length, clone size, J gene, D gene, CDR3 DNA, CDR3 protein. A D gene is named only where the DNA matches it firmly. Expanded clones are given a class, and other clones once, few, many or no size at all.

TRBV7-9	14	few	TRBJ2-2	NA	TGTGCCAGCAGCTTATCAGGGTTAGCCGGGGAGCTGTTTTTT	CASSLSGLAGELFF
TRBV5-1	15	NA	TRBJ1-1	NA	TGCGCCAGCAGCTTGGGCCTTACAGGGACCCCTGAAGCTTTCTTT	CASSLGLTGTPEAFF
TRBV28	15	many	TRBJ2-1	NA	TGTGCCAGCAGTCCGCAAGTCCGGACTTACAATGAGCAGTTCTTC	CASSPQVRTYNEQFF
TRBV6-1	13	few	TRBJ1-6	TRBD1	TGTGCCAGCTGCCGGGACAGTAGTTCACCCCTCCACTTT	CASCRDSSSPLHF
TRBV15	15	few	TRBJ2-1	NA	TGTGCCACCAGGGCAGGGCTAGCGAACAACAATGAGCAGTTCTTC	CATRAGLANNNEQFF
TRBV20-1	15	many	TRBJ2-3	NA	TGCAGTGCTAGAAACTCGCGAGGGGCACAGGGTACGCAGTATTTT	CSARNSRGAQGTQYF
TRBV28	13	NA	TRBJ2-3	NA	TGTGCCAGCACCCCGACTATCACAGATACGCAGTATTTT	CASTPTITDTQYF
TRBV7-9	17	once	TRBJ2-1	TRBD2	TGTGCCAGCAGCGTTACCGGGACTAGCGGGTTGTACAATGAGCAGTTCTTC	CASSVTGTSGLYNEQFF
TRBV11-1	13	NA	TRBJ2-7	TRBD1	TGTGCCGGCAGCCAAAGACAGGGGTACGAGCAGTACTTC	CAGSQRQGYEQYF
TRBV7-8	17	many	TRBJ2-5	TRBD2	TGTGCCAGCAGCTTAGATAACGGGAGGGGGGGCCAAGAGACCCAGTACTTC	CASSLDNGRGGQETQYF
TRBV6-1	15	many	TRBJ1-2	NA	TGTGCCAGCAGTTACGGCGGCTCGGGGAGCTATGGCTACACCTTC	CASSYGGSGSYGYTF
TRBV28	15	few	TRBJ2-2	TRBD1	TGTGCCAGTCGGGGGCAGGGGGCACTCACCGGGGAGCTGTTTTTT	CASRGQGALTGELFF
TRBV6-1	17	NA	TRBJ2-6	TRBD1	TGTGCCAGCAGCCACGGGCAGGGGGCAAGTGGGGCCAACGTCCTGACTTTC	CASSHGQGASGANVLTF
TRBV5-1	15	few	TRBJ1-5	TRBD1	TGCGCCAGCAGCTTGGCGACAGGGGTCAATCAGCCCCAGCATTTT	CASSLATGVNQPQHF
TRBV6-2/TRBV6-3	15	many	TRBJ2-7	NA	TGTGCCAGCAGTTACTCGTACAGGGAACTCTACGAGCAGTACTTC	CASSYSYRELYEQYF
TRBV18	14	many	TRBJ2-5	NA	TGTGCCAGCTCACCACAGACAGGTTTGGAGACCCAGTACTTC	CASSPQTGLETQYF
TRBV30	15	NA	TRBJ2-3	NA	TGTGCCTGGAGTGTAATGGGGACTAGCACAGATACGCAGTATTTT	CAWSVMGTSTDTQYF
TRBV7-2	18	NA	TRBJ2-6	TRBD1	TGTGCCAGCAGCTTAGTTGGGACAGGGGGCGCGGGGGCCAACGTCCTGACTTTC	CASSLVGTGGAGANVLTF
TRBV6-1	15	NA	TRBJ2-1	TRBD2	TGTGCCAGCACTCCCGGGGGACTAACGGTCAATGAGCAGTTCTTC	CASTPGGLTVNEQFF
TRBV12-3/TRBV12-4	15	many	TRBJ2-5	TRBD2	TGTGCCAGCAGTTTTGGCGGGAGGCTCCAAGAGACCCAGTACTTC	CASSFGGRLQETQYF
TRBV7-2	15	many	TRBJ1-6	NA	TGTGCCAGCAGCTTATTCCGGGGAGATAATTCACCCCTCCACTTT	CASSLFRGDNSPLHF
TRBV7-9	15	few	TRBJ2-2	NA	TGTGCCAGCAGCCAAGTACCGGGAGCAACCGGGGAGCTGTTTTTT	CASSQVPGATGELFF
TRBV3-1	13	many	TRBJ2-1	NA	TGTGCCAGCAGCCAAGGTGACGGTGCTGAGCAGTTCTTC	CASSQGDGAEQFF
TRBV20-1	14	many	TRBJ2-6	NA	TGCAGTGCTAGACTGAGCTCTGGGGCCAACGTCCTGACTTTC	CSARLSSGANVLTF
TRBV29-1	13	many	TRBJ2-3	NA	TGCAGCGTTGGCGGACGTATCACAGATACGCAGTATTTT	CSVGGRITDTQYF
TRBV6-1	15	few	TRBJ2-3	NA	TGTGCCAGCAGGGACCGCACCCAAAACACAGATACGCAGTATTTT	CASRDRTQNTDTQYF
TRBV7-8	18	few	TRBJ1-5	TRBD1	TGTGCCAGCAGCTCCCCCGGGAGGGGACAGGGGCTGGGTCAGCCCCAGCATTTT	CASSSPGRGQGLGQPQHF
TRBV28	16	many	TRBJ2-1	TRBD2	TGTGCCAGCAGCCCTCAACTAGCGGGAGGGCGGAATGAGCAGTTCTTC	CASSPQLAGGRNEQFF
TRBV12-3/TRBV12-4	18	NA	TRBJ1-2	TRBD1	TGTGCCAGCAGTTTTATGATGGACAGGGATACATCTAACTATGGCTACACCTTC	CASSFMMDRDTSNYGYTF
TRBV20-1	14	many	TRBJ2-7	TRBD2	TGCAGTGCTCCCTCCGGACTAGCGGGACACGAGCAGTACTTC	CSAPSGLAGHEQYF
TRBV7-9	14	many	TRBJ2-7	NA	TGTGCCAGCAGCTTATTCGAAGGGGCCCACGAGCAGTACTTC	CASSLFEGAHEQYF
TRBV29-1	14	NA	TRBJ2-1	TRBD2	TGCAGCGTTGAAGTACGTATTGGCGGGAGGGAGCAGTTCTTC	CSVEVRIGGREQFF
TRBV9	15	many	TRBJ2-7	TRBD2	TGTGCCAGCAGCGCCACACTAGCGGGGTCGGACGAGCAGTACTTC	CASSATLAGSDEQYF
TRBV6-1	17	NA	TRBJ2-1	NA	TGTGCCAGCAGTCGAACTAGATCATCTACGACCCACAATGAGCAGTTCTTC	CASSRTRSSTTHNEQFF
TRBV12-3/TRBV12-4	16	many	TRBJ2-1	NA	TGTGCCAGCAAATCAAGGCGAGACAGCTCCTACAATGAGCAGTTCTTC	CASKSRRDSSYNEQFF
TRBV12-3/TRBV12-4	17	few	TRBJ2-6	NA	TGTGCCAGCAGTTTACCGTTAAGCGTCTCTGGGGCCAACGTCCTGACTTTC	CASSLPLSVSGANVLTF
TRBV11-2	15	few	TRBJ2-2	TRBD2	TGTGCCAGCACCTGGACTAGCGGCCCCTCCGGGGAGCTGTTTTTT	CASTWTSGPSGELFF
TRBV7-6	16	many	TRBJ2-1	NA	TGTGCCAGCAGCTTAAATGTAAGAGGCTGGCACAATGAGCAGTTCTTC	CASSLNVRGWHNEQFF
TRBV19	16	NA	TRBJ2-2	TRBD1	TGTGCCAGTAGTAGGGACAGGAACGCGAACACCGGGGAGCTGTTTTTT	CASSRDRNANTGELFF
TRBV2	14	NA	TRBJ1-2	NA	TGTGCCAGCAACGAGTTTTCGCAAGCATCAAGCTACACCTTC	CASNEFSQASSYTF
TRBV20-1	14	once	TRBJ2-2	NA	TGCAGTGCTGCCGGGGCTCCTTCCACCGGGGAGCTGTTTTTT	CSAAGAPSTGELFF
TRBV14	20	few	TRBJ2-1	TRBD1	TGTGCCAGCAGCCAGGGGTACAGGGGACCTACCCCCCGGGCAAGGGATGAGCAGTTCTTC	CASSQGYRGPTPRARDEQFF
TRBV2	14	many	TRBJ2-3	NA	TGTGCCAGCAGTGACGGGACTAGCACAGATACGCAGTATTTT	CASSDGTSTDTQYF
TRBV20-1	17	NA	TRBJ2-4	NA	TGCAGTGCTAGGCAGGGGGGACGAGTACTAGCCAAAAACATTCAGTACTTC	CSARQGGRVLAKNIQYF
TRBV5-6	14	few	TRBJ1-1	TRBD1	TGTGCCAGCAGCTGGGGGGACAGGGACACTGAAGCTTTCTTT	CASSWGDRDTEAFF
TRBV5-1	18	many	TRBJ2-1	TRBD2	TGCGCCAGCAGCTTGCCGTACCTAGCGGGAGGGATTCACAATGAGCAGTTCTTC	CASSLPYLAGGIHNEQFF
TRBV7-2	16	many	TRBJ2-2	TRBD2	TGTGCCAGCAGCCGCCCCGGGACTAGAGATTCCGGGGAGCTGTTTTTT	CASSRPGTRDSGELFF
TRBV6-2/TRBV6-3	11	many	TRBJ2-2	NA	TGTGCCACCCAATTCACCGGGGAGCTGTTTTTT	CATQFTGELFF
TRBV3-1	12	many	TRBJ2-3	NA	TGTGCCAGCAGCCATAGGGCAGATACGCAGTATTTT	CASSHRADTQYF
TRBV4-1	16	few	TRBJ2-3	NA	TGCGCCAGCAGCCAACGGGCGGGATCGGGCACAGATACGCAGTATTTT	CASSQRAGSGTDTQYF
TRBV12-3/TRBV12-4	19	many	TRBJ1-5	TRBD1	TGTGCCAGCAGTCAAACGACCCGGGACAGCCGGCACGGTAATCAGCCCCAGCATTTT	CASSQTTRDSRHGNQPQHF
TRBV5-5	15	NA	TRBJ1-4	TRBD1	TGTGCCAGCAGCTTAAACAGGGGGTTGGATGAAAAACTGTTTTTT	CASSLNRGLDEKLFF
TRBV18	18	NA	TRBJ2-5	TRBD1	TGTGCCAGCTCACTTAAAGTACCGGGACAGACCATTCCGGAGACCCAGTACTTC	CASSLKVPGQTIPETQYF
TRBV7-7	14	many	TRBJ2-3	NA	TGTGCTAGCAGCAACGGCGTCCCCGCGGATACGCAGTATTTT	CASSNGVPADTQYF
TRBV13	15	NA	TRBJ1-2	NA	TGTGCCAGCAGCTTAGGCCGACAGTCCCAATGGGGCTACACCTTC	CASSLGRQSQWGYTF
TRBV10-3	16	NA	TRBJ2-1	TRBD2	TGTGCCATCAGTGAGTTCGGTAGCGGGAGCTACAATGAGCAGTTCTTC	CAISEFGSGSYNEQFF
TRBV29-1	12	few	TRBJ2-5	TRBD1	TGCAGCGTTCAACAGGGGGTTGAGACCCAGTACTTC	CSVQQGVETQYF
TRBV11-2	18	NA	TRBJ2-7	TRBD1	TGTGCCAGCAGCTTAGGGTGGGGGACAGGGAAGTTAGCATACGAGCAGTACTTC	CASSLGWGTGKLAYEQYF
TRBV28	15	NA	TRBJ2-7	TRBD2	TGTGCCAGCAGTCTCAGACTAGCGGGAGCCTCGCAGCAGTACTTC	CASSLRLAGASQQYF
TRBV7-3	15	many	TRBJ2-1	TRBD2	TGTGCCAGCAGCGGAAGCGGGAGCGGGAACAATGAGCAGTTCTTC	CASSGSGSGNNEQFF